These T cell receptor beta chains were read from a single sample in a study of beta chain features in type 1 diabetes. Data came from immunoSEQ multiplex PCR; TCRdb stores just in-frame clones and leaves some out. The sample contains almost 350,000 clones, 7.5% to 9% of which appear only once. Sequenced material: central memory CD4+ T cells from blood. These TCRs come from a woman under 30 in good health. Each CDR3 is given with its conserved first and last residue. A D gene is named only where the DNA matches it firmly. The listing skips clone size in some rows; elsewhere it reads once, few, many or a size class.

clone_size cdr3_length j_call d_call v_call cdr3_nt cdr3_aa
many 13 TRBJ2-7 NA TRBV6-6 TGTGCCAGCAGTGGGACCTTCTCCTACGAGCAGTACTTC CASSGTFSYEQYF
many 15 TRBJ1-4 TRBD1 TRBV7-3 TGTGCCAGCAGCGAGACAGGGGGTGCTAATGAAAAACTGTTTTTT CASSETGGANEKLFF
many 13 TRBJ1-5 NA TRBV18 TGTGCCAGCTCACGAGACAGCGATCAGCCCCAGCATTTT CASSRDSDQPQHF
few 14 TRBJ2-5 TRBD1 TRBV29-1 TGCAGCGTTGTGGGGACAGTAATTTCGGAGACCCAGTACTTC CSVVGTVISETQYF
few 10 TRBJ2-3 NA TRBV20-1 TGCAGTTCCTCCACAGATACGCAGTATTTT CSSSTDTQYF
NA 11 TRBJ1-2 TRBD1 TRBV29-1 TGCAGCGTTGGACAGGGCAATGGCTACACCTTC CSVGQGNGYTF
few 11 TRBJ2-3 NA TRBV20-1 TGCAGTGTTGTAGGCACAGATACGCAGTATTTT CSVVGTDTQYF
NA 17 TRBJ2-5 NA TRBV15 TGTGCCACCAGCAGAGATGTGAGCACCTCGTACCAAGAGACCCAGTACTTC CATSRDVSTSYQETQYF
many 13 TRBJ2-7 NA TRBV6-1 TGTGCCAGCAGTGGGACCTCTCCCCTCGAGCAGTACTTC CASSGTSPLEQYF
few 15 TRBJ1-1 NA TRBV28 TGTGCCAGCAGTCCCCGATGGGGTGAGGGCACTGAAGCTTTCTTT CASSPRWGEGTEAFF
many 13 TRBJ2-5 NA TRBV18 TGTGCCAGCTCACCACCGGACATAAAGACCCAGTACTTC CASSPPDIKTQYF
few 13 TRBJ1-2 TRBD1 TRBV25-1 TGTGCCAGCAGTTACTCAGGGGGCGGTGGCTACACCTTC CASSYSGGGGYTF
few 13 TRBJ1-2 NA TRBV4-2 TGTGCCAGCAGCCAAGGGACAGTTTATGGCTACACCTTC CASSQGTVYGYTF
many 14 TRBJ2-1 TRBD2 TRBV4-2 TGTGCCAGCAGCCCTGGACTAGCGGGAGATGAGCAGTTCTTC CASSPGLAGDEQFF
NA 12 TRBJ2-3 NA TRBV18 TGTGCCAGCTCACCACGAGCAGATACGCAGTATTTT CASSPRADTQYF
many 16 TRBJ2-3 TRBD1 TRBV2 TGTGCCAGCAGTACCTATTGGGACAGTCCGACAGATACGCAGTATTTT CASSTYWDSPTDTQYF
NA 16 TRBJ2-1 TRBD1 TRBV5-4 TGTGCCAGCAGCCCACAACAGGGGCTGCCCTACAATGAGCAGTTCTTC CASSPQQGLPYNEQFF
NA 13 TRBJ2-3 TRBD1 TRBV27 TGTGCCAGCAGTCTTCAGAGGGGGCACACGCAGTATTTT CASSLQRGHTQYF
NA 13 TRBJ2-2 NA TRBV25-1 TGTGCCAGCAGTGAAGGAGGGTGGGGGGAGCTGTTTTTT CASSEGGWGELFF
NA 14 TRBJ2-1 TRBD2 TRBV7-9 TGTGCCAGCAGGGGACTAGCGGGAGGCAATGAGCAGTTCTTC CASRGLAGGNEQFF
NA 17 TRBJ2-5 TRBD2 TRBV11-1 TGTGCCAGCAGCCGGACGGGAACGACTAGCGGGATGGAGACCCAGTACTTC CASSRTGTTSGMETQYF
few 13 TRBJ1-5 NA TRBV6-5 TGTGCCAGCAGTTACGATTGGGATCAGCCCCAGCATTTT CASSYDWDQPQHF
NA 14 TRBJ2-3 NA TRBV19 TGTGCCAGTAGTATAGCACGGATCACAGATACGCAGTATTTT CASSIARITDTQYF
NA 15 TRBJ2-7 TRBD2 TRBV27 TGTGCCAGCAGGCGACTAGCGAGCCTTTTCTCCGAGCAGTACTTC CASRRLASLFSEQYF
few 14 TRBJ2-7 NA TRBV2 TGTGCCAGCAGTGAAGCGCTAGGCCGGCCCGAGCAGTACTTC CASSEALGRPEQYF
few 15 TRBJ1-2 TRBD1 TRBV5-4 TGTGCCAGCAGCTTTACAGGGGTAGGGGACTATGGCTACACCTTC CASSFTGVGDYGYTF
NA 15 TRBJ2-5 NA TRBV28 TGTGCCAGCAGTTTATACCCCAACGGACAGGAGACCCAGTACTTC CASSLYPNGQETQYF
few 15 TRBJ2-5 NA TRBV5-8 TGTGCCAGCAGCTTCTCGACAGGAACACAAGAGACCCAGTACTTC CASSFSTGTQETQYF
NA 16 TRBJ2-1 NA TRBV18 TGTGCCAGCTCACCACCTAACTTAGGTAGAACGAATGAGCAGTTCTTC CASSPPNLGRTNEQFF
many 11 TRBJ2-1 NA TRBV10-2 TGCGCCAGCGGAGCCGTCAGGGAAGCTTTCTTC CASGAVREAFF
few 16 TRBJ2-1 TRBD2 TRBV6-1 TGTGCCAGCAGTGAATACCTTAGCGGGAGGTACAATGAGCAGTTCTTC CASSEYLSGRYNEQFF
NA 12 TRBJ2-7 NA TRBV7-8 TGTGCCAGCAGCCCCAGCTCCTACGAGCAGTACTTC CASSPSSYEQYF
NA 14 TRBJ2-6 NA TRBV5-6 TGTGCCAGCAGCCTCCGATCAGGGGCCAACGTCCTGACTTTC CASSLRSGANVLTF
NA 15 TRBJ2-5 NA TRBV4-2 TGTGCCAGCAGCCAAGACCCCCTTGTCGGAGAGACCCAGTACTTC CASSQDPLVGETQYF
NA 14 TRBJ2-3 NA TRBV6-5 TGTGCCAGCAGTTGGGGCGGGACCCCAGATACGCAGTATTTT CASSWGGTPDTQYF
NA 15 TRBJ2-1 NA TRBV28 TGTGCCAGCAGTTTCGTCTGGGGTGGTTCGGATGAGCAGTTCTTC CASSFVWGGSDEQFF
NA 17 TRBJ1-3 TRBD1 TRBV4-3 TGCGCCAGCAGCCACGGAACCCAGGGGGGTTCTGGAAACACCATATATTTT CASSHGTQGGSGNTIYF
NA 16 TRBJ2-3 NA TRBV10-2 TGCGCCAGCAGTGAGGTTTCCGGGGAGATCACAGATACGCAGTATTTT CASSEVSGEITDTQYF
many 12 TRBJ1-1 NA TRBV11-2 TGTGCCAGCAGCTTCTCATACGCTGAAGCTTTCTTT CASSFSYAEAFF
NA 16 TRBJ2-5 TRBD2 TRBV29-1 TGCAGCGTTCACGGAGGGGCAGCGGGAGGGCGAGAGACCCAGTACTTC CSVHGGAAGGRETQYF
NA 14 TRBJ2-1 NA TRBV6-5 TGTGCCAGCAGTTACTTGGGGACGAACAATGAGCAGTTCTTC CASSYLGTNNEQFF
once 15 TRBJ2-2 TRBD2 TRBV6-1 TGTGCCAGCAAAATTAGCGGGATGAACACCGGGGAGCTGTTTTTT CASKISGMNTGELFF
NA 15 TRBJ2-3 TRBD2 TRBV10-3 TGTGCCATCAGTGAACAGCGGGAGGGTGCAGATACGCAGTATTTT CAISEQREGADTQYF
NA 16 TRBJ2-7 TRBD2 TRBV4-3 TGCGCCAGCAGCCCGGCTGGGACTAGCGGGGGCTACGAGCAGTACTTC CASSPAGTSGGYEQYF
NA 14 TRBJ2-5 TRBD1 TRBV7-3 TGTGCCAGCAGCGCAACAGGGGGTCAAGAGACCCAGTACTTC CASSATGGQETQYF
many 14 TRBJ2-3 TRBD2 TRBV7-2 TGTGCCAGCAGCTTTTCGGGAGGGGCGGATACGCAGTATTTT CASSFSGGADTQYF
few 17 TRBJ2-4 TRBD1 TRBV4-2 TGTGCCAGCAGCCGCGGGGACAGGGTAGTGCAAGAGAACATTCAGTACTTC CASSRGDRVVQENIQYF
few 15 TRBJ2-7 TRBD2 TRBV5-1 TGCGCCAGCAGCTTGACTAGCGGAGATATCTACGAGCAGTACTTC CASSLTSGDIYEQYF
few 11 TRBJ2-1 NA TRBV6-6 TGTGCCACAACGGGGGGCGGTGAGCAGTTCTTC CATTGGGEQFF